Listed here are 25 T cell receptor beta chains from one sample, sequenced in a study of blood T cell repertoires in COVID-19. Clones were sequenced by immunoSEQ multiplex PCR, and TCRdb holds only the in-frame ones, with some missing. The sample holds just under 150,000 clones, approximately 84% seen once. Sequenced sample: peripheral blood. The receptors were sampled from a human donor with acute or convalescent COVID-19. The donor label of this sample is uncertain.

This chain joins TRBV29-1 and TRBJ1-4; maybe TRBD1 (6 bases). Germline CDR1 and CDR2: SQVTM and ANQGSEA. The length of the CDR3 is 15 residues. V was clipped by 1 base and J by 8 bases, with 17 bases between them. DNA for the CDR3: TGCAGCGTTGAAGCTCTACAGGGTGGAAGGGAAAAACTGTTTTTT. Residues: CSVEALQGGREKLFF.

This clone was recorded once. The chain combines TRBV28 with TRBJ1-2; TRBD1 aligns across 7 bases. This CDR3 is built from 15 residues. The V and J ends lost 7 bases and 5 bases, in that order; junction bases with no gene match: 13. CDR1 is MDHEN and CDR2 is SYDVKM in the germline V gene. CDR3 nucleotides: TGTGCCAGCACCACCCCCGGGACAGAGCCTTATGGCTACACCTTC. This gives the protein CASTTPGTEPYGYTF.

The chain is built from TRBV3-1 (or the pseudogene TRBV3-2) and TRBJ1-2; no reliable D call. The germline gives CDR1 LGHDT, CDR2 YNNKEL (reference sequence). This CDR3 comprises 18 residues. V lost 0 bases, J lost 0 bases, and 17 bases lay in between. The CDR3: CASSQDAAGWGANYGYTF. CDR3 nucleotides: TGTGCCAGCAGCCAAGATGCGGCAGGATGGGGAGCTAACTATGGCTACACCTTC.

This clone was counted a few times. The chain has TRBV5-1 and TRBJ2-3, with D tentatively TRBD2 (5 bases). The CDR3 is made up of 16 amino acids. Trimming removed 4 bases at V and 2 bases at J, with 17 bases between. Germline assignment: CDR1 SGHRS and CDR2 YFSETQ. CDR3 in DNA: TGCGCCAGCAGCGCTGGAGGCAGGACCTCCACAGATACGCAGTATTTT. Protein: CASSAGGRTSTDTQYF.

This sequence joins TRBV7-9 and TRBJ2-2; 10 bases map to TRBD1. Trimming removed 5 bases from V and 4 bases from J; junction bases left unmatched: 7. This CDR3 contains 16 residues. Germline V gene data show CDR1 as SEHNR and CDR2 as FQNEAQ (reference sequence). CDR3 sequence reads: CASSPPGTGATGELFF. CDR3 coding DNA: TGTGCCAGCAGCCCCCCAGGGACAGGGGCCACCGGGGAGCTGTTTTTT.

The chain uses TRBV5-6 and TRBJ2-5; no firm D call. This CDR3 contains 14 residues. Trimming took off 2 bases at V and 5 bases at J, with 13 bases between the two ends. CDR1 and CDR2 from the germline V gene are SGHDT and YYEEEE. The CDR3 region is CASSFPIGSETQYF. The CDR3 nucleotides are TGTGCCAGCAGCTTCCCCATCGGGTCGGAGACCCAGTACTTC.

The rearrangement joins TRBV28 to TRBJ1-4, with D unresolved. Germline V lookup: CDR1 MDHEN, CDR2 SYDVKM. Between the trimmed V and J ends, which lost 2 bases and 10 bases, there was a span of 14 bases. There are 14 residues in the CDR3. CDR3 amino acids: CASSLGQPGGKLFF. CDR3 in DNA: TGTGCCAGCAGTTTAGGGCAACCCGGAGGAAAACTGTTTTTT.

The chain recombines TRBV5-1 with TRBJ1-2, with 7 bases lining up with TRBD1. V lost 3 bases to trimming and J lost 8 bases; unmatched junction nucleotides: 10. CDR3 size: 14 residues. Per the germline V gene, CDR1 is SGHRS and CDR2 is YFSETQ. The CDR3 loop reads CASSSYGTEWGYTF. CDR3 nucleotide sequence: TGCGCCAGCAGCTCATACGGGACAGAATGGGGCTACACCTTC.

This chain joins TRBV5-1 and TRBJ2-1; the match to TRBD2 covers 12 bases. J lost 8 bases, V lost 0 bases, and 3 bases had no gene match. This CDR3 contains 15 residues. The germline V gene encodes CDR1 SGHRS and CDR2 YFSETQ. The DNA of the CDR3 is TGCGCCAGCAGCTTGGTAACTAGCGGGAGGTATGAGCAGTTCTTC. Translation: CASSLVTSGRYEQFF.

V gene TRBV19 combines with J gene TRBJ2-1, with 13 bases matching TRBD2. The CDR3 loop spans 16 amino acids. Germline CDR1 LNHDA, CDR2 SQIVND (reference sequence). V gave up 1 base and J gave up 8 bases; unmatched junction bases: 5. CDR3 region: CASSIGLAGGTDEQFF. CDR3 sequence (DNA): TGTGCCAGTAGTATAGGACTAGCGGGAGGAACCGATGAGCAGTTCTTC.

This clone was seen just once. The genes are TRBV6-2 or TRBV6-3 and TRBJ2-5, with D maybe TRBD1 (5 bases). The CDR3 runs 16 residues. Trimming took off 0 bases at V and 5 bases at J, with 16 bases between the two ends. CDR1 is MNHEY, CDR2 SVGEGT, per germline. Here the CDR3 reads CASSYSVSAAGETQYF. As DNA, the CDR3 is TGTGCCAGCAGTTACTCAGTTTCGGCGGCAGGGGAGACCCAGTACTTC.

This rearrangement joins TRBV15 to TRBJ2-3; the D gene is possibly TRBD2 (7 bases). V was shortened by 0 bases and J by 5 bases, with 18 bases between the two germline ends. CDR1 and CDR2 from the germline V gene are LNHNV and YYDKDF (reference sequence). The CDR3 has 17 amino acids. CDR3 coding DNA: TGTGCCACCAGCAGAGATAGGGGGAGGGGCCTCGGAGATACGCAGTATTTT. Translation: CATSRDRGRGLGDTQYF.

The table lists this clone with a few counts. V usage is TRBV15 and J usage is TRBJ1-5; TRBD1 is a possible D gene (6 bases). V was pared by 7 bases and J by 4 bases, with 11 bases between. CDR1 is LNHNV, CDR2 YYDKDF, per germline (reference sequence). This CDR3 comprises 13 residues. The CDR3 reads CATTDRLNQPQHF. DNA of the CDR3: TGTGCCACCACCGACAGGCTTAATCAGCCCCAGCATTTT. The full variable domain, its missing parts supplied by reference TRBV15 and TRBJ1-5, is DAMVIQNPRYQVTQFGKPVTLSCSQTLNHNVMYWYQQKSSQAPKLLFHYYDKDFNNEADTPDNFQSRRPNTSFCFLDIRSPGLGDTAMYLCATTDRLNQPQHFGDGTRLSIL.

CDR3 sequence: CARTLRSGVGTGELFF. The CDR3 coding sequence is TGTGCCAGAACCCTTCGCTCGGGAGTGGGGACCGGGGAGCTGTTTTTT. V usage is TRBV19 and J usage is TRBJ2-2; D perhaps matches TRBD2 (6 bases). V was trimmed by 9 bases and J by 5 bases, leaving 22 bases between them. Germline CDR1 is LNHDA and CDR2 is SQIVND (reference sequence). The CDR3 covers 16 residues.

The chain employs TRBV4-2 and TRBJ2-5; 10 bases are shared with TRBD2. Germline CDR1 reads LGHNA; CDR2 reads YNFKEQ. J gave up 4 bases and V 4 bases, and 3 bases lay outside the gene matches. This CDR3 is 14 amino acids long. The CDR3 protein is CASSPSGRGETQYF. For the CDR3, the DNA is TGTGCCAGCAGCCCTAGCGGGAGAGGAGAGACCCAGTACTTC.

Here the CDR3 DNA reads TGTGCCAGCAGTTCCCGGGAGAACACTGAAGCTTTCTTT. Its translation: CASSSRENTEAFF. The chain combines TRBV6-4 with TRBJ1-1, with D uncertain. Between the trimmed V and J ends, which lost 5 bases and 1 base, there was a span of 8 bases. Germline V gene sequence: CDR1 MRHNA, CDR2 SNTAGT. This CDR3 has 13 amino acids.

The V gene is TRBV28, the J gene TRBJ1-3, with D tentatively TRBD1 (6 bases). The V gene lost 6 bases and the J gene lost 3 bases, with 15 bases spanning the gap. This CDR3 is built from 15 residues. Germline-derived CDR1 and CDR2 are MDHEN and SYDVKM. The CDR3 region is CASSPRGWIGNTIYF. CDR3 nucleotide sequence: TGTGCCAGCAGCCCCAGGGGATGGATTGGAAACACCATATATTTT.

CDR3 DNA sequence: TGTGCCAGTAGTATAGACTGGGACACGTCTAGCCCTTTCCTCGTC. Its protein product is CASSIDWDTSSPFLV. The rearrangement joins TRBV19 to TRBJ2-7; tentatively, D is TRBD1 (6 bases). This CDR3 contains 15 residues. Germline V CDR1 and CDR2: LNHDA, SQIVND (reference sequence).

The V gene is TRBV7-8, the J gene TRBJ2-3; 14 bases match TRBD2. The CDR3 has 18 amino acids. CDR1 is SGHVS, CDR2 FQNEAQ, per germline. V gave up 5 bases and J gave up 8 bases; unmatched junction bases: 15. This chain's CDR3 is CASSLKVGLAGVDGTQYF. In DNA, the CDR3 is TGTGCCAGCAGCCTTAAGGTGGGACTAGCGGGAGTGGATGGTACGCAGTATTTT. Using reference TRBV7-8 and TRBJ2-3 for the parts outside the CDR3, the full variable domain is GAGVSQSPRYKVAKRGQDVALRCDPISGHVSLFWYQQALGQGPEFLTYFQNEAQLDKSGLPSDRFFAERPEGSVSTLKIQRTQQEDSAVYLCASSLKVGLAGVDGTQYFGPGTRLTVL.

The chain joins TRBV6-2 or TRBV6-3 to TRBJ1-2, with 9 bases that match TRBD1. The CDR3 runs 17 residues. Germline V lookup: CDR1 MNHEY, CDR2 SVGEGT. Trimming at V came to 2 bases and at J to 1 base, leaving 8 bases not matched to a gene. CDR3 nucleotide sequence: TGTGCCAGCAGTTACCGCCCGACAGGGGGTGGTAACTATGGCTACACCTTC. Translation gives CASSYRPTGGGNYGYTF.

This clone occurred a few times. The chain couples TRBV6-5 to TRBJ1-4; D gene ambiguous. V was clipped by 3 bases and J by 6 bases, with 14 bases between them. From germline, CDR1 is MNHEY and CDR2 SVGAGI. This CDR3 has 15 amino acids. The CDR3 loop is CASSYTPGSDEKLFF. DNA for the CDR3: TGTGCCAGCAGTTATACACCCGGGAGCGATGAAAAACTGTTTTTT.

The chain uses TRBV6-6 and TRBJ1-1; 7 bases are a match to TRBD1. Germline V CDR1 and CDR2: MNHNY, SVGAGI (reference sequence). This CDR3 comprises 14 residues. Trimming took 5 bases from V and 3 from J; bases not matched to a gene: 6. CDR3 protein: CASSHNRGDTEAFF. CDR3 bases: TGTGCCAGCAGTCATAACAGGGGCGACACTGAAGCTTTCTTT.

This rearrangement joins TRBV5-1 to TRBJ1-4; D remains unclear. The CDR3 spans 15 residues. From germline, CDR1 is SGHRS and CDR2 YFSETQ. Deletions cut 4 bases from V and 0 bases from J, with 10 bases between. Here the CDR3 DNA reads TGCGCCAGCAGCCTATCACAGACAACTAATGAAAAACTGTTTTTT. It translates to CASSLSQTTNEKLFF. The full variable domain, rest sourced from reference TRBV5-1 and TRBJ1-4, is KAGVTQTPRYLIKTRGQQVTLSCSPISGHRSVSWYQQTPGQGLQFLFEYFSETQRNKGNFPGRFSGRQFSNSRSEMNVSTLELGDSALYLCASSLSQTTNEKLFFGSGTQLSVL.

The chain links TRBV11-2 to TRBJ1-6; D possibly corresponds to TRBD1 (6 bases). This CDR3 contains 15 residues. The V gene's germline CDR1 is SGHAT and CDR2 FQNNGV. V shed 0 bases and J shed 6 bases, with 9 bases lying between them. CDR3 region: CASSLEDSLNSPLHF. As DNA, the CDR3 is TGTGCCAGCAGCTTAGAGGACAGCCTTAATTCACCCCTCCACTTT.

The V gene is TRBV5-6, the J gene TRBJ2-7, with D perhaps TRBD1 (5 bases). The CDR3 contains 12 residues. The V gene's germline CDR1 is SGHDT and CDR2 YYEEEE. Trimming removed 3 bases at V and 6 bases at J, with 10 bases between. The CDR3 bases are TGTGCCAGCAGCTCCCGAAGGGGCGAGCAGTACTTC. Translation: CASSSRRGEQYF.